This TCR beta chain emerged from a study of T cells in Graves' hyperthyroidism and ophthalmopathy. Turning to the study itself: Peripheral blood was acquired at first diagnosis, ahead of any therapy whatsoever.

V was trimmed by 6 bases and J by 5 bases, leaving 22 bases between them. Germline lookup yields CDR1 SQVTM and CDR2 ANQGSEA. This CDR3 has 15 residues. The investigators amplified TCR beta CDR3 regions from RNA transcripts. In the first-round RT-PCR of the TCR CDR3, the HTBI primer set was used. TCRdb analysed the multiplex PCR reads with MiXCR anew, one entry per CDR3 protein. Of about 760,000 distinct CDR3 sequences detected, about 35% appear once; the ten largest clones hold around 30%. The source of the PBMCs was approximately 10 ml of fresh peripheral blood. This clonotype showed up many times. The rearrangement links TRBV29-1 to TRBJ1-2; D uncertain. Sequenced material: blood. This clonotype originated in a woman aged 40 to 49 with Graves' hyperthyroidism. CDR3 residues: CSVSGMGSKWYGYTF. The CDR3 DNA is TGCAGCGTGTCTGGGATGGGCTCCAAATGGTATGGCTACACCTTC.